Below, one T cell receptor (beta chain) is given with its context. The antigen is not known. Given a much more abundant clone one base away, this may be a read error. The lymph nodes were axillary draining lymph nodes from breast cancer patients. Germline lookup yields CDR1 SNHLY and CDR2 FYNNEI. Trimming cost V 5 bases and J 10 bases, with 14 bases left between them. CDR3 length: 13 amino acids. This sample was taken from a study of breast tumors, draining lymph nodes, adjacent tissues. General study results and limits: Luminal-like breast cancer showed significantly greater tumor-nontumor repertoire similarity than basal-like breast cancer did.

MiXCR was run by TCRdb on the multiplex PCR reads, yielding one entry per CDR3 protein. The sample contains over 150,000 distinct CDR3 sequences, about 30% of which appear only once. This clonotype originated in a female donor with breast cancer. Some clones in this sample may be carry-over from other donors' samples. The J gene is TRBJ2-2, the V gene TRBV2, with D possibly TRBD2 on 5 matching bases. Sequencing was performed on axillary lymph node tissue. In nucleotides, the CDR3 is TGTGCCAGCAGTCCCGGGAAGCCCCTGGAGCTGTTTTTT. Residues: CASSPGKPLELFF.